Following are 7 T cell receptor beta chains from one sample sequenced in a study of response to subunit inactivated influenza vaccine (dated by TCRdb to the late 2010s). The library was produced with RT-PCR. The sequencer was an Illumina HiSeq 2500. The public reads were run again by TCRdb, first through fastp at Q25 and then through MiXCR, and only productive beta chains were kept. Rows merge per CDR3 protein into single entries with the most common DNA and genes. This sample lists about 240,000 distinct CDR3 sequences; 10% to 15% were detected once. The top ten constitute 7.8% of the sample. The sample was non-naive T cells sorted from PBMCs, taken 14 days before vaccination. Explained via the paper, the cell subset or site label denotes: memory T cell fraction. The receptors shown here come from a man aged 45 to 65 who received an inactivated influenza vaccine. Donor details come from another sample of the same person, matched by shared clones.

This rearrangement joins TRBV28 to TRBJ2-5; 9 bases map to TRBD1. Trimming cost V 7 bases and J 7 bases; bases outside gene matches: 7. The CDR3 is made up of 13 amino acids. The germline V gene has CDR1 MDHEN and CDR2 SYDVKM. CDR3 amino acids: CASNRGLGGTQYF. The CDR3 nucleotides read TGTGCCAGCAACAGGGGGCTTGGTGGGACCCAGTACTTC. The full variable domain, its missing parts supplied by reference TRBV28 and TRBJ2-5, is DVKVTQSSRYLVKRTGEKVFLECVQDMDHENMFWYRQDPGLGLRLIYFSYDVKMKEKGDIPEGYSVSREKKERFSLILESASTNQTSMYLCASNRGLGGTQYFGPGTRLLVL.

There are many counts of this clonotype. This sequence joins TRBV5-5 and TRBJ2-1, with 11 bases lining up with TRBD2. The germline V gene has CDR1 SGHKS and CDR2 YYEKEE (reference sequence). This CDR3 comprises 16 residues. V lost 4 bases to trimming and J lost 5 bases; unmatched junction nucleotides: 8. DNA of the CDR3: TGTGCCAGCAGCCGGTATACTAGCGGGGGTAACAATGAGCAGTTCTTC. Encoded protein: CASSRYTSGGNNEQFF.

Remarks on this clonotype: Its ends do not fully match the called genes, so a read error is possible. The chain has TRBV7-8 and TRBJ2-7; the match to TRBD1 covers 7 bases. The CDR3 is 14 amino acids. Germline lookup yields CDR1 SGHVS and CDR2 FQNEAQ. The CDR3 is CASTLDRVPYEQYF. CDR3 sequence (DNA): TGTGCCAGCACCTTAGACAGGGTTCCCTACGAGCAGTACTTC.

The chain uses TRBV2 and TRBJ2-4, with a weak D call TRBD2 (5 bases). The V end lost 2 bases, the J end lost 3 bases, and 14 bases lay between the germline ends. The CDR3 spans 16 residues. Germline CDR1 is SNHLY and CDR2 is FYNNEI. CDR3 protein: CASSERSRSGKNIQYF. For the CDR3, the DNA is TGTGCCAGCAGTGAAAGGTCTCGAAGCGGCAAAAACATTCAGTACTTC.

This clonotype was seen many times. The chain joins TRBV2 to TRBJ2-1; a possible D gene is TRBD1 (5 bases). Germline CDR1 reads SNHLY; CDR2 reads FYNNEI. Between the trimmed V and J ends, which lost 6 bases and 9 bases, there was a span of 21 bases. The CDR3 has 15 amino acids. The CDR3 coding sequence is TGTGCCAGCAGAGAGGACACAACCCGGCGGATTGAGCAGTTCTTC. This codes for CASREDTTRRIEQFF. Using reference TRBV2 and TRBJ2-1 for the parts outside the CDR3, the full variable domain is EPEVTQTPSHQVTQMGQEVILRCVPISNHLYFYWYRQILGQKVEFLVSFYNNEISEKSEIFDDQFSVERPDGSNFTLKIRSTKLEDSAMYFCASREDTTRRIEQFFGPGTRLTVL.

Sample share makes this clonotype medium-sized. CDR3 amino acids: CGGSPSSGANVLTF. Written as DNA, the CDR3 is TGTGGGGGGTCGCCCTCCTCTGGGGCCAACGTCCTGACTTTC. The J gene is TRBJ2-6, the V gene TRBV30; perhaps D is TRBD1 or TRBD2 (5 bases each). This CDR3 is 14 amino acids long. The germline V gene encodes CDR1 GTSNPN and CDR2 SVGIG (reference sequence).

This clonotype was recorded many times. V is TRBV6-2 or TRBV6-3 and J is TRBJ1-1; D remains unclear. V was trimmed by 2 bases and J by 4 bases, leaving 14 bases between them. This CDR3 is built from 15 residues. Germline lookup yields CDR1 MNHEY and CDR2 SVGEGT. The CDR3: CASSYRALIGTEAFF. CDR3 in DNA: TGTGCCAGCAGTTACAGGGCCTTGATAGGCACTGAAGCTTTCTTT.